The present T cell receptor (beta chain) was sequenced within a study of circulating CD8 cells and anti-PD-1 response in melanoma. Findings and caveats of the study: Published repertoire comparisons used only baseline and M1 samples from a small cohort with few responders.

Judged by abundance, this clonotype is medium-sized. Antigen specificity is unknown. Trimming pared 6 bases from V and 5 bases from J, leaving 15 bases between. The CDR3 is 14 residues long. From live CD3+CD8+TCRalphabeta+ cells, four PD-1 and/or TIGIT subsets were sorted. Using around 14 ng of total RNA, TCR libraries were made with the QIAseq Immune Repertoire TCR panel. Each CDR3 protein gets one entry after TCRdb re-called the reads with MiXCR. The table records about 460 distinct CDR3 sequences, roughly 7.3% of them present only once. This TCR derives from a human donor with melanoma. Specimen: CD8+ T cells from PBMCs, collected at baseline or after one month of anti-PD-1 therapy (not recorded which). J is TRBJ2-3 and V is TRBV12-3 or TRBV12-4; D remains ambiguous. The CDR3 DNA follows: TGTGCCAGCAGCCATGGGGTGGGTATAGATACGCAGTATTTT. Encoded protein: CASSHGVGIDTQYF.